Following are 31 T cell receptor beta chains from one sample sequenced in a study of OX40 agonist ivuxolimab in advanced cancers. Sequenced by immunoSEQ multiplex PCR; TCRdb stores in-frame clones only, minus some. The sample contains tens of thousands of clones, more than 80% of which appear only once. Sequenced here: CD4+ or CD8+ T cells sorted from blood, sampled in a trial of the OX40 agonist ivuxolimab. These receptors originate from an adult with an advanced solid tumor such as melanoma, head and neck, liver or kidney cancer.

This clone was detected only once. The chain is built from TRBV28 and TRBJ1-5; TRBD1 might be the D (6 bases). The ends were cut back, 6 bases at V and 7 bases at J, with 19 bases in the middle. The CDR3 sequence is 15 residues long. Germline loops: CDR1 MDHEN, CDR2 SYDVKM. CDR3: CASRGRGAARQPQHF. CDR3 DNA sequence: TGTGCCAGCAGAGGACGGGGGGCAGCGAGACAGCCCCAGCATTTT.

The V call is TRBV18, the J call TRBJ1-2; 7 bases agree with TRBD1. The germline gives CDR1 KGHSH, CDR2 LQKENI. This CDR3 is 14 amino acids long. V shed 3 bases, J shed 5 bases, and the junction held 6 bases outside the gene matches. This chain's CDR3 is CASSPRAGGYGYTF. The CDR3 DNA follows: TGTGCCAGCTCACCGAGGGCAGGGGGATATGGCTACACCTTC.

This clone turned up a few times. This rearrangement joins TRBV19 to TRBJ1-1; 7 bases are shared with TRBD1. Germline loops: CDR1 LNHDA, CDR2 SQIVND (reference sequence). The CDR3 contains 14 residues. Germline trimming cut 4 bases from V and 1 base from J; bases unmatched to any gene: 3. The DNA of the CDR3 is TGTGCCAGTAGTAACTACAGGGGGAACACTGAAGCTTTCTTT. This sequence encodes CASSNYRGNTEAFF.

The V call is TRBV19, the J call TRBJ2-2, with no clear D. Per the germline V gene, CDR1 is LNHDA and CDR2 is SQIVND (reference sequence). The CDR3 covers 16 residues. Deletions cut 6 bases from V and 3 bases from J, with 17 bases between. CDR3 sequence reads: CASRISGLLDTGELFF. Here the CDR3 DNA reads TGTGCCAGTAGGATTTCAGGTTTACTTGACACCGGGGAGCTGTTTTTT.

The V and J genes are TRBV20-1 and TRBJ2-7; D gene ambiguous. V shed 1 base and J shed 1 base, with 2 bases lying between them. From germline, CDR1 is DFQATT and CDR2 SNEGSKA (reference sequence). This CDR3 comprises 11 residues. CDR3 coding DNA: TGCAGTGCTAGAGTATCCTACGAGCAGTACTTC. It is translated as CSARVSYEQYF.

This clone was picked up a small number of times. The chain is built from TRBV12-5 and TRBJ2-1; 8 bases match TRBD2. J was trimmed by 6 bases and V by 3 bases; bases with no gene match: 10. The germline CDR1 and CDR2 sequences are LGHNT and FRNRAP. The CDR3 covers 16 residues. The CDR3, as DNA: TGTGCTAGTGGTTTATCCGCGAGCGGGAGTGTCAATGAGCAGTTCTTC. This sequence encodes CASGLSASGSVNEQFF.

This rearrangement joins TRBV10-1 to TRBJ1-5, with D tentatively TRBD1 (5 bases). The CDR3 sequence is 18 residues long. The germline gives CDR1 WNHNN, CDR2 SYGVQD (reference sequence). V was clipped by 6 bases and J by 5 bases, with 26 bases between them. The CDR3 bases are TGCGCCAGCAGCAGTGGTACTGCTTGGGGCAGGAAGGATCAGCCCCAGCATTTT. It translates to CASSSGTAWGRKDQPQHF.

The rearrangement links TRBV20-1 to TRBJ2-5; no firm D call. Germline V lookup: CDR1 DFQATT, CDR2 SNEGSKA (reference sequence). The CDR3 loop spans 11 amino acids. V shed 1 base and J shed 4 bases, with 4 bases lying between them. The CDR3 DNA sequence: TGCAGTGCTAGAGCGGGAGAGACCCAGTACTTC. Translating it yields CSARAGETQYF.

The chain carries TRBV5-6 and TRBJ2-1; D may be TRBD1 or TRBD2 (6 bases each). The CDR3 is 15 amino acids. Germline V gene data show CDR1 as SGHDT and CDR2 as YYEEEE. The V end lost 4 bases, the J end lost 7 bases, and 18 bases lay between the germline ends. The CDR3 nucleotides are TGTGCCAGCAGCCCGATAGGGGGAGCGGGTAATGAGCAGTTCTTC. Protein sequence: CASSPIGGAGNEQFF.

The V call is TRBV10-1, the J call TRBJ2-7; D is perhaps TRBD1 or TRBD2 (7 bases each). The CDR3 runs to 15 residues. CDR1 is WNHNN, CDR2 SYGVQD, per germline (reference sequence). The V end was cut by 6 bases, the J end by 6 bases, with 21 bases between. The CDR3 is CASRDSRQGGGEQYF. CDR3 coding DNA: TGCGCCAGCAGAGATTCGAGACAGGGAGGGGGCGAGCAGTACTTC.

The chain carries TRBV14 and TRBJ2-3; the D is unclear. Trimming stripped 7 bases from V and 0 bases from J, with 8 bases between. The CDR3 contains 13 residues. From germline, CDR1 is SGHDN and CDR2 FVKESK. CDR3 sequence reads: CASNYGSTDTQYF. Here the CDR3 DNA reads TGTGCCAGCAATTACGGGAGCACAGATACGCAGTATTTT.

The V gene is TRBV5-1, the J gene TRBJ2-1; no clear D gene. V was cut by 2 bases and J by 3 bases, with 12 bases left in between. In germline, CDR1 is SGHRS, CDR2 YFSETQ. This CDR3 is built from 15 residues. The chain's CDR3 is CASSFLGSRYNEQFF. CDR3 nucleotide sequence: TGCGCCAGCAGCTTTCTGGGCAGCCGCTACAATGAGCAGTTCTTC.

The chain recombines TRBV21-1 with TRBJ2-4. TRBV21-1 is classified as a pseudogene. This CDR3 has 14 residues. The DNA for the CDR3 is TGTGCCAGCAGCAAAGGGACAGCCAAAAACATTCAGTACTTC. Its protein is CASSKGTAKNIQYF.

This chain connects TRBV7-9 to TRBJ1-5; TRBD1 matches at 10 bases. The J segment lost 5 bases and the V segment lost 0 bases, leaving 4 bases of the junction unmatched. This CDR3 contains 16 residues. CDR1 and CDR2 (germline): SEHNR, FQNEAQ (reference sequence). CDR3 sequence: CASSLAHGQGDQPQHF. The CDR3 nucleotides read TGTGCCAGCAGCTTAGCGCATGGACAGGGGGATCAGCCCCAGCATTTT.

The rearrangement uses TRBV5-1 and TRBJ2-5; 12 bases map to TRBD2. The CDR3 totals 19 residues. Germline V gives CDR1 SGHRS, CDR2 YFSETQ. With 4 bases clipped from V and 4 bases from J, the junction kept 17 bases outside the gene matches. The CDR3 region is CASSAGLAGRAGLGETQYF. In DNA form, the CDR3 reads TGCGCCAGCAGCGCGGGACTAGCGGGCCGAGCGGGGTTGGGAGAGACCCAGTACTTC.

The rearrangement joins TRBV5-8 to TRBJ2-7; D not certain. The CDR3 runs 16 residues. Germline CDR1 SGHTS, CDR2 YDEGEE. V was clipped by 4 bases and J by 3 bases, with 20 bases between them. CDR3 DNA: TGTGCCAGCAGCCCCCAGGACCGACCCCTCGGCTACGAGCAGTACTTC. Translation gives CASSPQDRPLGYEQYF.

V and J are TRBV6-6 and TRBJ1-2, with D maybe TRBD1 (5 bases). Between the trimmed V and J ends, which lost 6 bases and 8 bases, there was a span of 16 bases. The V gene's germline CDR1 is MNHNY and CDR2 SVGAGI (reference sequence). This CDR3 spans 13 amino acids. The CDR3 nucleotides read TGTGCCAGCAGCCCCCGGGACGTCGGAGGCTACACCTTC. Its protein product is CASSPRDVGGYTF.

V and J are TRBV29-1 and TRBJ2-5, with 9 bases aligning to TRBD2. Germline CDR1 reads SQVTM; CDR2 reads ANQGSEA. After removal of 4 bases from V and 4 bases from J, the junction contained 1 base not matched to a gene. The CDR3 consists of 12 residues. In DNA, the CDR3 is TGCAGCGTTGGCGGGAGGGGAGAGACCCAGTACTTC. Amino acid sequence: CSVGGRGETQYF.

The CDR3 DNA follows: TGCGCCAGCAGCTTGTCGGACCCCAGGGCGGAGACCCAGTACTTC. Translated, it gives CASSLSDPRAETQYF. The chain uses TRBV5-1 and TRBJ2-5, with a weak D call TRBD1 (5 bases). Trimming cost V 1 base and J 5 bases, with 15 bases left between them. This CDR3 has 15 amino acids. Germline V gene data show CDR1 as SGHRS and CDR2 as YFSETQ. Combining the CDR3 with reference TRBV5-1 and TRBJ2-5 gives the whole variable domain KAGVTQTPRYLIKTRGQQVTLSCSPISGHRSVSWYQQTPGQGLQFLFEYFSETQRNKGNFPGRFSGRQFSNSRSEMNVSTLELGDSALYLCASSLSDPRAETQYFGPGTRLLVL.

The rearrangement uses TRBV27 and TRBJ1-5; 7 positions agree with TRBD1. CDR1 is MNHEY and CDR2 is SMNVEV in the germline V gene (reference sequence). This CDR3 is built from 17 residues. The V segment lost 2 bases and the J segment 0 bases; nucleotides outside the gene matches: 7. The CDR3 loop reads CASSLRGTAYSNQPQHF. The CDR3 DNA follows: TGTGCCAGCAGTTTACGAGGGACAGCTTATAGCAATCAGCCCCAGCATTTT.

The chain employs TRBV7-9 and TRBJ1-1; D is uncertain. The CDR3 extends over 12 amino acids. In germline, CDR1 is SEHNR, CDR2 FQNEAQ (reference sequence). The ends were cut back, 1 base at V and 8 bases at J, with 8 bases in the middle. CDR3 bases: TGTGCCAGCAGCTTAGAATGGGGAGAAGCTTTCTTT. It specifies CASSLEWGEAFF. Full variable domain (rest looked up from reference TRBV7-9 and TRBJ1-1): DTGVSQNPRHKITKRGQNVTFRCDPISEHNRLYWYRQTLGQGPEFLTYFQNEAQLEKSRLLSDRFSAERPKGSFSTLEIQRTEQGDSAMYLCASSLEWGEAFFGQGTRLTVV.

V usage is TRBV29-1 and J usage is TRBJ1-1, with 7 bases fitting TRBD1. The CDR3 is 13 residues long. Germline CDR1 SQVTM, CDR2 ANQGSEA. V lost 4 bases to trimming and J lost 1 base; unmatched junction nucleotides: 3. CDR3 DNA sequence: TGCAGCGTTGCCTACAGGGGGAACACTGAAGCTTTCTTT. This sequence encodes CSVAYRGNTEAFF.

V is TRBV19 and J is TRBJ1-5; 7 nucleotides line up with TRBD1. The CDR3 extends over 14 amino acids. Germline V CDR1 and CDR2: LNHDA, SQIVND (reference sequence). Germline trimming cut 5 bases from V and 4 bases from J; bases unmatched to any gene: 5. The CDR3 loop reads CASSGTALNQPQHF. CDR3 in DNA: TGTGCCAGTAGTGGGACAGCCCTTAATCAGCCCCAGCATTTT.

The chain uses TRBV2 and TRBJ1-6, with 9 bases identical to TRBD1. The germline gives CDR1 SNHLY, CDR2 FYNNEI. The V and J ends lost 8 bases and 9 bases, in that order; junction bases with no gene match: 5. The CDR3 contains 13 residues. Written as DNA, the CDR3 is TGTGCCAGCTGGGGGACAGGGAGTTCACCCCTCCACTTT. Its translation: CASWGTGSSPLHF.

J is TRBJ2-7 and V is TRBV28; D may be TRBD1 (6 bases). This CDR3 is 13 amino acids long. From germline, CDR1 is MDHEN and CDR2 SYDVKM. Trimming pared 3 bases from V and 5 bases from J, leaving 11 bases between. DNA of the CDR3: TGTGCCAGCAGTTTTAACAGGGCCCACGAGCAGTACTTC. It specifies CASSFNRAHEQYF. Drawing the rest from reference TRBV28 and TRBJ2-7, the complete variable domain is DVKVTQSSRYLVKRTGEKVFLECVQDMDHENMFWYRQDPGLGLRLIYFSYDVKMKEKGDIPEGYSVSREKKERFSLILESASTNQTSMYLCASSFNRAHEQYFGPGTRLTVT.

This clone was observed a single time. The J gene is TRBJ2-3, the V gene TRBV5-6, with 9 bases lining up with TRBD2. Germline CDR1 is SGHDT and CDR2 is YYEEEE. The V segment lost 4 bases and the J segment 4 bases; nucleotides outside the gene matches: 7. The CDR3 sequence is 15 residues long. CDR3 amino acids: CASSPGQRGADTQYF. The DNA of the CDR3 is TGTGCCAGCAGCCCCGGACAGCGGGGGGCAGATACGCAGTATTTT.

The chain recombines TRBV6-5 with TRBJ2-7; tentatively, D is TRBD2 (5 bases). V was trimmed by 5 bases and J by 9 bases, leaving 11 bases between them. The CDR3 contains 11 residues. Germline V gene data show CDR1 as MNHEY and CDR2 as SVGAGI. The CDR3 DNA is TGTGCCAGCAGTCGCCGGGAAAGGCAGTACTTC. Residues: CASSRRERQYF.

The CDR3 region has the DNA TGCAGCGTTGATCAGGGTGAGACCCAGTACTTC. Translated, it gives CSVDQGETQYF. The V and J genes are TRBV29-1 and TRBJ2-5; a weak D match, TRBD1 (5 bases). This CDR3 has 11 amino acids. Trimming took off 3 bases at V and 5 bases at J, with 7 bases between the two ends. The V gene's germline CDR1 is SQVTM and CDR2 ANQGSEA.

The chain joins TRBV5-4 to TRBJ2-5; D is ambiguous. The end of the DNA fits TRBJ2-7 better, so the J call may be wrong. This CDR3 is 15 amino acids long. CDR1 and CDR2 from the germline V gene are SGHNT and YYREEE (reference sequence). Written as DNA, the CDR3 is TGTGCCAGCAGCTTGGCTGGTGGATCTAAGTACGAGCAGTACTTC. Amino acids: CASSLAGGSKYEQYF.

The V gene is TRBV19, the J gene TRBJ2-1; a possible D gene is TRBD2 (6 bases). V was shortened by 6 bases and J by 10 bases, with 13 bases between the two germline ends. Germline CDR1 and CDR2: LNHDA and SQIVND (reference sequence). The CDR3 runs 12 residues. Here the CDR3 DNA reads TGTGCCAGTAGGGGAGGAGGGAAGGAGCAGTTCTTC. Translating gives CASRGGGKEQFF.

The rearrangement uses TRBV28 and TRBJ2-2; maybe TRBD2 (6 bases). V was shortened by 7 bases and J by 4 bases, with 13 bases between the two germline ends. Germline V gene data show CDR1 as MDHEN and CDR2 as SYDVKM. The CDR3 is 14 residues long. CDR3 region: CASTVGGSTGELFF. CDR3 DNA: TGTGCCAGCACCGTCGGGGGTTCCACCGGGGAGCTGTTTTTT.